This TCR beta chain was identified in a study of shared T cell receptors in the human thymus (dated by TCRdb to about 2021). A note on the overall study: The study examined how self-reactive, shared T-cell receptor alpha chains are generated in the human thymus.

The germline V and J ends show losses of 3 bases and 0 bases respectively, and no gene match explains 1 base of the junction. Reading from cysteine to phenylalanine, the CDR3 counts 15 amino acids. Only the CDR3 region is kept as DNA, spanning 45 bases read in frame from base 1. CDR1 and CDR2 are drawn from the germline V gene (reference sequence): SEHNR, FQNEAQ. In the case of this clone: There is no known antigen for this receptor. There are no base qualities to consult, and no much larger clone falls within one base.

Libraries came from the immunoSEQ multiplex PCR assay. What TCRdb holds here is the immuneACCESS table cut down to in-frame rearrangements. Part of the clones is not present; checked against another copy, under half of the missing clones reflect an unresolved V gene, and the others are unexplained. Within this sample are some 700,000 clones, with 88% of them counted one time only. 0.0095% to 0.013% of the sample lies in the top ten. This sample also appeared in a second study, on human thymus T cells. From that second study: In Finland, the donors were immunologically healthy infants who were having open corrective cardiac surgery for congenital heart defects. Thymus tissue was collected as surgical resects that were removed during corrective cardiac surgery. Both the thymic and the peripheral blood repertoires appeared to show biased V and J gene segment usage. The related research reported highly overlapping thymic TCR repertoires among unrelated individuals. The study described the TCR alpha and beta repertoires in roughly 8 infant thymus samples and a few matching peripheral blood samples. The cohort included more than five male and two female infants, with donor ages spanning 7 to 244 days. Thymocytes were released mechanically from tissue and stored at -70 °C as pellets of about 9-32 million cells. A QIAsymphony instrument was used to extract genomic DNA from frozen cell pellets. Using the immunoSEQ multiplex PCR assay, the TCRB and TCRAD loci were amplified from a standardized quantity of quality-controlled genomic DNA. Amplicons spanned the V(D)J region at a length sufficient to cover the CDR3 and identify V and J genes. Amplicon sequencing was performed on an Illumina platform through the commercial immunoSEQ service. Corrections for primer bias and sequencing errors followed previously described methods, while TCRAD and TCRB definitions were based on the IMGT database. immunoSEQ Analyzer 3.0 and VDJTools were used for repertoire analysis, which covered basic statistics, V/J segment usage, diversity estimates, rarefaction and pairwise overlap. Diversity was estimated with Chao1, ChaoE, Efron-Thisted, Shannon and inverse Simpson indices, and also on datasets down-sampled to the smallest sample. Repertoire overlap used strict matching of CDR3 nucleotide sequence, V gene and J gene, with Jaccard-based multidimensional scaling clustering. On average, thymus samples yielded roughly 770,000 unique TCRB clonotypes, whereas blood samples yielded roughly 80,000.

The chain is encoded by TRBV7-9 joined to TRBJ2-1; TRBD1 matches 8 bases in the middle. Material: thymocytes. The TCR was taken from a boy under two years old with a congenital heart defect. Donor details come from another sample of the same person, matched by shared clones. The CDR3 amino acid sequence is: CASSFGQGSYNEQFF. The sequence in DNA is TGTGCCAGCAGCTTCGGACAGGGCTCCTACAATGAGCAGTTCTTC.